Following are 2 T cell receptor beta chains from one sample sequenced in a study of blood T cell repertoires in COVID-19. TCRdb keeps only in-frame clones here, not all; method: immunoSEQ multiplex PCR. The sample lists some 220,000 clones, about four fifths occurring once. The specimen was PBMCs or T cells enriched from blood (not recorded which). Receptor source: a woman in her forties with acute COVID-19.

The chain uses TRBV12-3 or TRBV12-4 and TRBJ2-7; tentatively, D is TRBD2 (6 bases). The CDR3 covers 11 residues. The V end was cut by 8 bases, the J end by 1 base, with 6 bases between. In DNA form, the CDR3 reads TGTGCCAGCGGGGGGTCCTACGAGCAGTACTTC. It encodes CASGGSYEQYF.

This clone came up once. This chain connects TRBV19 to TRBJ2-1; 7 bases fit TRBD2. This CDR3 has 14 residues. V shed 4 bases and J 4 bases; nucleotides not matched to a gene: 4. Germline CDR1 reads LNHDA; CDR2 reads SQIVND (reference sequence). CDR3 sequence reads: CASSRWGGYNEQFF. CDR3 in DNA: TGTGCCAGTAGTAGGTGGGGGGGGTACAATGAGCAGTTCTTC.